The sequence of this T cell receptor beta chain was determined in a study of blood T cell repertoires in COVID-19. As for the study in general: Researchers got acute and convalescent COVID-19 samples from the United States, Italy and Spain. In each case, the material was cDNA or gDNA derived from T cells, B-cell-depleted T cells, or PBMCs.

Authors' analysis steps: Researchers report that nucleated cell counts were estimated from reference gene primer amplification. The method was immunoSEQ multiplex PCR; TCRdb's version includes in-frame clones alone and lacks a portion of them. From that table come the V and J calls and clone size; the DNA was used to work out D and trimming. The sample lists 250,000 to 350,000 clones, 87% occurring once. This CDR3 region has 14 residues. The trim removed 8 bases at V and 6 bases at J, leaving 7 bases unmatched. CDR1 MNHEY and CDR2 SVGAGI come from the germline V gene. The clonotype comes from a woman aged 45 to 65 who had recovered from COVID-19. The sequencing sample was made of peripheral blood. The V call is TRBV6-5, the J call TRBJ1-4; TRBD1 matches 9 bases. CDR3 bases: TGTGCCAGCGAGGACACAGGGGGCGATGAAAAACTGTTTTTT. The encoded protein is CASEDTGGDEKLFF.